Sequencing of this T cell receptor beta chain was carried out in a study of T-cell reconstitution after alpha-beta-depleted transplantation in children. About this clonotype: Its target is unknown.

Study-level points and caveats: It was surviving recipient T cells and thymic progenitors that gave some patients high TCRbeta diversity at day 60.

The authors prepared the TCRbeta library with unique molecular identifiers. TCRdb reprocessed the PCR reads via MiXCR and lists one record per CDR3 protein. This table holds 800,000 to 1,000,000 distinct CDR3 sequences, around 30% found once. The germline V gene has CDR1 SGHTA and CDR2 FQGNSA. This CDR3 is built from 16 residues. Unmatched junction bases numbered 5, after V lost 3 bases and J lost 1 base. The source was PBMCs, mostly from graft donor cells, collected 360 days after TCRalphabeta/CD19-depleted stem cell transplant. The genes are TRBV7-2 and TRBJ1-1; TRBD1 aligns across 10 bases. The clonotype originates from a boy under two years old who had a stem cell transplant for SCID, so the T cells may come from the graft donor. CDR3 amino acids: CASSFDRGPPNTEAFF. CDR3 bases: TGTGCCAGCAGCTTCGACAGGGGGCCACCGAACACTGAAGCTTTCTTT.